These 24 T cell receptor beta chains were sequenced from one sample in a study of T cells in Graves' hyperthyroidism and ophthalmopathy. RNA transcripts served as the template for amplifying TCR beta CDR3 regions. HTBI primers drove first-round RT-PCR of the TCR CDR3. TCRdb recomputed calls from the multiplex PCR reads with MiXCR, one row per CDR3 protein. The sample contains around 400,000 distinct CDR3 sequences, around 16% of which appear only once. Sequencing input: blood. The receptor source for this set is a woman aged 18-29 years with Graves' hyperthyroidism that later progressed to Graves' ophthalmopathy.

This clonotype was seen ten or more times. The chain links TRBV6-2 or TRBV6-3 to TRBJ2-4; 7 nucleotides align to TRBD2. The CDR3 loop spans 16 amino acids. CDR1 and CDR2 (germline): MNHEY, SVGEGT. The ends lost 5 bases at V and 0 bases at J; junction bases unmatched: 7. CDR3 coding DNA: TGTGCCAGCAGTGTCCTAGCGGAATTAGCCAAAAACATTCAGTACTTC. Its protein is CASSVLAELAKNIQYF.

This clonotype was seen repeatedly, ten times or more. The chain combines TRBV11-1 with TRBJ2-1; no clear D gene. Germline CDR1 and CDR2: SGHAT and FQDESV (reference sequence). The CDR3 has 15 residues. Trimming left V 2 bases short and J 0 bases short, with 8 bases between. The CDR3 is CASSLRRNSYNEQFF. The CDR3 bases are TGTGCCAGCAGCTTAAGACGGAACTCCTACAATGAGCAGTTCTTC.

This clonotype was seen repeatedly, ten times or more. The chain employs TRBV20-1 and TRBJ2-5; 14 nucleotides agree with TRBD2. J gave up 3 bases and V 5 bases, and 5 bases lay outside the gene matches. Germline values: CDR1 DFQATT, CDR2 SNEGSKA (reference sequence). This CDR3 is built from 15 residues. This CDR3 reads CSALGLAGAEETQYF. The CDR3 bases are TGCAGTGCTTTGGGACTAGCGGGAGCCGAAGAGACCCAGTACTTC.

This clonotype was counted a few times. This chain uses TRBV20-1 with TRBJ1-4; unclear D gene. Germline V gene lookup returns CDR1 DFQATT and CDR2 SNEGSKA (reference sequence). V was cut by 3 bases and J by 5 bases, with 4 bases left in between. CDR3 length: 11 residues. The CDR3, as DNA: TGCAGTGCTAGGCGGAATGAAAAACTGTTTTTT. Amino acids: CSARRNEKLFF.

This clonotype has at least ten counts. This chain links TRBV5-6 with TRBJ1-2, with D possibly being TRBD1 (6 bases). V was shortened by 0 bases and J by 4 bases, with 10 bases between the two germline ends. CDR1 and CDR2 (germline): SGHDT, YYEEEE. This CDR3 spans 14 amino acids. CDR3 sequence: CASSLEGGSYGYTF. The CDR3 region has the DNA TGTGCCAGCAGCTTGGAGGGGGGCAGCTATGGCTACACCTTC.

This clonotype was recorded at least ten times. An end of the junction does not agree with germline; a read error may underlie this. V is TRBV28 and J is TRBJ1-3; 7 bases map to TRBD1. CDR1 MDHEN and CDR2 SYDVKM come from the germline V gene. This CDR3 has 13 amino acids. Here the CDR3 reads CASSSLRGPYSDF. The CDR3 nucleotides are TGTGCCAGCAGTTCCCTGAGGGGGCCGTACTCGGATTTT.

As to this clonotype: This may arise from a read error, as a much more abundant clone is one base away. J is TRBJ2-7 and V is TRBV5-1; possible D gene TRBD2, 7 bases. The germline V gene has CDR1 SGHRS and CDR2 YFSETQ. This CDR3 spans 12 amino acids. Trimming left V 6 bases short and J 6 bases short, with 13 bases between. The CDR3 loop is CASISGGSEQYF. For the CDR3, the DNA is TGCGCCAGCATTTCGGGGGGCTCCGAGCAGTACTTC.

The genes are TRBV28 and TRBJ2-3; 10 positions agree with TRBD2. Per germline, CDR1 MDHEN and CDR2 SYDVKM. Trimming removed 3 bases from V and 3 bases from J; junction bases left unmatched: 9. CDR3 length: 17 residues. The CDR3 protein is CASSFMLAGVRTDTQYF. The CDR3 coding sequence is TGTGCCAGCAGTTTTATGCTAGCGGGAGTAAGGACAGATACGCAGTATTTT.

The gene calls are TRBV27 and TRBJ2-6, with no clear D. Germline loops: CDR1 MNHEY, CDR2 SMNVEV (reference sequence). This CDR3 contains 15 residues. Trimming took off 3 bases at V and 1 base at J, with 7 bases between the two ends. CDR3 region: CASSFKGSGANVLTF. The DNA for the CDR3 is TGTGCCAGCAGTTTTAAAGGATCTGGGGCCAACGTCCTGACTTTC.

This clonotype was seen more than once but under ten times. Here the CDR3 DNA reads TGTGCCAGCAGCTCAACTAGGTTATACATTCAGTACTTC. Translated: CASSSTRLYIQYF. This sequence joins TRBV11-2 and TRBJ2-4, with a possible D match to TRBD2 (5 bases). The ends were cut back, 4 bases at V and 8 bases at J, with 12 bases in the middle. The CDR3 is made up of 13 amino acids. Germline CDR1 and CDR2: SGHAT and FQNNGV.

This clonotype was counted many times. The chain uses TRBV11-2 and TRBJ2-3, with 10 bases identical to TRBD2. The CDR3 consists of 15 residues. Germline V CDR1 and CDR2: SGHAT, FQNNGV. The V and J ends lost 5 bases and 1 base, in that order; junction bases with no gene match: 3. The CDR3 nucleotides read TGTGCCAGCAGCAGGACTAGCGGAGGCACAGATACGCAGTATTTT. It specifies CASSRTSGGTDTQYF. The entire variable domain, with the rest obtained from reference TRBV11-2 and TRBJ2-3, is as follows: EAGVAQSPRYKIIEKRQSVAFWCNPISGHATLYWYQQILGQGPKLLIQFQNNGVVDDSQLPKDRFSAERLKGVDSTLKIQPAKLEDSAVYLCASSRTSGGTDTQYFGPGTRLTVL.

This clonotype was counted a few times. V usage is TRBV5-6 and J usage is TRBJ1-4; unclear D gene. Germline lookup yields CDR1 SGHDT and CDR2 YYEEEE. This CDR3 comprises 12 residues. Trimming took off 1 base at V and 13 bases at J, with 11 bases between the two ends. CDR3 amino acids: CASSLLSGTLFF. The CDR3 nucleotides read TGTGCCAGCAGCTTGTTGTCAGGAACACTGTTTTTT.

The sample holds one count of this clonotype. It may be a read error: a sequence one base away is much more abundant. This rearrangement joins TRBV2 to TRBJ2-5; 9 bases are a match to TRBD2. This CDR3 contains 14 residues. The germline V gene has CDR1 SNHLY and CDR2 FYNNEI. J lost 3 bases, V lost 4 bases, and 3 bases had no gene match. The CDR3 loop reads CASSASGKEETQYF. The CDR3 DNA reads TGTGCCAGCAGTGCTAGCGGGAAGGAAGAGACCCAGTACTTC.

This clonotype was picked up many times. V is TRBV12-3 or TRBV12-4 and J is TRBJ1-1; 7 bases line up with TRBD1. The CDR3 has 12 residues. Germline trimming cut 6 bases from V and 7 bases from J; bases unmatched to any gene: 5. CDR3 in DNA: TGTGCCAGCAGAAAGGGACAGTTTGAAGCTTTCTTT. It specifies CASRKGQFEAFF.

Details on this clonotype: A much more abundant neighbour one base away suggests this may be a read error. The chain has TRBV20-1 and TRBJ2-7, with D possibly TRBD2 on 6 matching bases. This CDR3 has 12 amino acids. Germline CDR1 and CDR2: DFQATT and SNEGSKA (reference sequence). The CDR3 protein is CSASGDSYERYF. The DNA for the CDR3 is TGCAGTGCTAGTGGGGACTCCTACGAGCGGTACTTC.

This clonotype was recorded a few times. CDR3 bases: TGCAGTGCTAGAGGGGGGCAGGTCAATCAGCCCCAGCATTTT. This sequence encodes CSARGGQVNQPQHF. The V and J genes are TRBV20-1 and TRBJ1-5; D is possibly TRBD1 (6 bases). V lost 1 base to trimming and J lost 3 bases, with 10 bases between them. Germline CDR1 and CDR2: DFQATT and SNEGSKA (reference sequence). The CDR3 runs to 14 residues.

This clonotype was observed a few times. This chain links TRBV7-9 with TRBJ1-2, with TRBD1 matching over 8 bases. The CDR3 is made up of 15 amino acids. V lost 2 bases, J lost 4 bases, and 6 bases stayed unmatched. Germline-derived CDR1 and CDR2 are SEHNR and FQNEAQ (reference sequence). The CDR3: CASSLIRGRAYGYTF. For the CDR3, the DNA is TGTGCCAGCAGCTTAATCAGGGGGCGCGCCTATGGCTACACCTTC. The full variable domain, rest sourced from reference TRBV7-9 and TRBJ1-2, is DTGVSQNPRHKITKRGQNVTFRCDPISEHNRLYWYRQTLGQGPEFLTYFQNEAQLEKSRLLSDRFSAERPKGSFSTLEIQRTEQGDSAMYLCASSLIRGRAYGYTFGSGTRLTVV.

This clonotype was counted between two and nine times. The CDR3 does not close with the conserved phenylalanine or tryptophan, likely indicating a read error. This sequence joins TRBV20-1 and TRBJ2-7; 10 bases match TRBD1. With V trimmed by 5 bases and J by 5 bases, 9 bases remained unmatched. The germline V gene encodes CDR1 DFQATT and CDR2 SNEGSKA (reference sequence). CDR3 length equals 14 residues. The DNA for the CDR3 is TGCAGTGCTGCCCGGACAGGGGGGTTCAACGAGCAGTACCTC. Residues: CSAARTGGFNEQYL.

In this sample, this clonotype turned up a few times. It may be a read error: a sequence one base away is much more abundant. J is TRBJ2-3 and V is TRBV7-9; 11 bases map to TRBD2. CDR1 and CDR2 (germline): SEHNR, FQNEAQ (reference sequence). The CDR3 consists of 16 residues. With V trimmed by 1 base and J by 2 bases, 2 bases remained unmatched. CDR3 residues: CASSLGLAGITDTQYF. The DNA for the CDR3 is TGTGCCAGCAGCTTAGGACTAGCGGGAATCACAGATACGCAGTATTTT.

V and J are TRBV24-1 and TRBJ2-3, with 12 nucleotides matching TRBD1. Germline V lookup: CDR1 KGHDR, CDR2 SFDVKD. Trimming cost V 4 bases and J 2 bases; bases outside gene matches: 9. The CDR3 totals 18 residues. The CDR3 bases are TGTGCCACCAGTGACCCGGGCTCGGGACAGGGGGCCACAGATACGCAGTATTTT. Protein sequence: CATSDPGSGQGATDTQYF.

This clonotype appeared a few times. V and J are TRBV28 and TRBJ1-2; D gene unclear. This CDR3 has 14 residues. Trimming removed 5 bases from V and 7 bases from J, with 17 bases in between. Germline values: CDR1 MDHEN, CDR2 SYDVKM. The CDR3 here is CASSPTPMTSGYTF. DNA of the CDR3: TGTGCCAGCAGTCCAACCCCTATGACGAGTGGCTACACCTTC.

The gene calls are TRBV27 and TRBJ2-7; 8 bases are a match to TRBD2. CDR3 size: 14 residues. The junction had 5 bases not matched to a gene; V was cut back by 5 bases and J by 2 bases. Germline V gives CDR1 MNHEY, CDR2 SMNVEV (reference sequence). CDR3 nucleotides: TGTGCCAGCAGTCGACTAGCGAGTACCTACGAGCAGTACTTC. Protein product: CASSRLASTYEQYF.

Many counts were recorded for this clonotype. J is TRBJ2-2 and V is TRBV28; tentative D call: TRBD1 (6 bases). The CDR3 is 18 amino acids. In germline, CDR1 is MDHEN, CDR2 SYDVKM. Trimming took off 3 bases at V and 0 bases at J, with 17 bases between the two ends. CDR3 protein: CASSLNPSQGTNTGELFF. The DNA for the CDR3 is TGTGCCAGCAGTTTGAACCCCTCCCAGGGGACGAACACCGGGGAGCTGTTTTTT.

The chain couples TRBV5-1 to TRBJ2-7; tentative D call: TRBD2 (6 bases). V was clipped by 6 bases and J by 7 bases, with 17 bases between them. The germline V gene encodes CDR1 SGHRS and CDR2 YFSETQ. The CDR3 contains 13 residues. This CDR3 is CASTSVDRGEQYF. CDR3 nucleotides: TGCGCCAGCACCTCGGTGGATCGGGGGGAGCAGTACTTC.